The clone carrying this T cell receptor (beta chain) appeared many times. From germline, CDR1 is SEHNR and CDR2 FQNEAQ (reference sequence). The junction had 6 bases not matched to a gene; V was cut back by 4 bases and J by 5 bases. The length of the CDR3 is 14 residues. The data were obtained in a study of spatial heterogeneity in lung cancer. At the level of the study: Across the raw uncorrected reads, a unique TCR and UMI combination was observed, on average, more than ten times.

TCRdb independently ran MiXCR on the 5' RACE reads; one entry per CDR3 protein. The table has around 45,000 distinct CDR3 sequences, roughly 13% seen once; the top ten hold around three fifths. The time point was: sample taken at primary tumor resection. Whole RNA came from tumor, nontumor lung or frozen PBMC and was sequenced without being sorted. The receptor comes from a male donor with early-stage non-small cell lung cancer. The source material was PBMCs, sampled at surgery. J is TRBJ2-7 and V is TRBV7-9; TRBD1 matches at 9 bases. The CDR3 nucleotides are TGTGCCAGCAGCTCCAGGGGACAGGGAAACGAGCAGTACTTC. Amino acid sequence: CASSSRGQGNEQYF.